This T cell receptor beta chain came from a study of shared clonotypes between healthy human individuals (dated by TCRdb to the early 2020s). In terms of the full investigation: The cohort included three men and two women between 18 and 49 years of age. Per donor, three plates each were used for CD4 naive and CD4 memory, two for CD8 naive, and one for CD8 memory. To estimate repertoire size and how much clonotype sharing occurs between individuals, the study deeply sequenced the blood TCR repertoires of five or six healthy adults. Libraries were prepared and TCR repertoires were sequenced by different laboratories using diverse techniques, in order to increase sequencing depth and limit assay-specific biases. Leukapheresis yielded between about 0.85 and 10 billion PBMCs per donor. Beyond this particular receptor, the publication reports: Sampling was limited to blood, and TCR repertoires in tissue likely differ from TCR repertoires in blood. Across a handful of donors, roughly 5% of naive CD4, more than 3% of naive CD8, 2.3% of memory CD4, and roughly 0.41% of memory CD8 clonotypes were shared. Because the study included only a small number of donors, the genetic and exposure-history diversity represented was limited. Rarefaction of sorted-subset datasets indicated incomplete sequencing despite the large sequencing depth. Based on pairwise subsampling, the degree of clonotype sharing among donors was expected to be affected by sequencing depth. Compared with non-shared clonotypes, the clonotypes found in all four sorted-subset donors had higher generation probabilities. Estimated clonotype richness was generally larger for naive than for memory subsets.

Healthy HIV-negative adults with no recently reported acute infections or vaccinations were included as donors. All donors were Caucasian adults living in Nashville, Tennessee, USA. Magnetic negative selection was used to enrich CD4+ T cells, after which naive cells were positively selected on CD45RA and the negative fraction became the memory subset. Blood was obtained by leukapheresis, after which PBMCs were separated by Ficoll-Histopaque density gradient centrifugation and cryopreserved in liquid nitrogen vapor phase. Purity and quantity of every magnetically sorted T cell population were checked by analytical flow cytometry. Genomic DNA was isolated from every sorted fraction and measured by UV absorbance on a Nanodrop 2000c. Using the deep immunoSEQ assay, multiplex PCR amplified TCR CDR3 regions from genomic DNA. Genomic DNA extracted from each cell subset was distributed evenly over all wells of several immunoSEQ 96-well plates, and each plate served as one replicate. Each replicate PCR for sorted subsets received 200 ng genomic DNA, equal to about 30,000 T cell genomes. Purified libraries were quantified with a Qubit 3.0 fluorometer, sized on a Bioanalyzer 2100, and re-quantified with the KAPA Library Quantification kit. Every immunoSEQ 96-well plate was sequenced on a dedicated single-read 150-cycle Illumina NextSeq 550 flow cell. The study's processing was this. Because only junctional sequences without quality scores were contained in the immunoSEQ output, filtering matching that applied to full-length reads could not be performed. Sequences were annotated with PyIR, a Python wrapper for IgBLAST v1.9, using IMGT germline references to assign V/J genes and CDR3. Reads with weak V/J assignments (E-value above 1e-6), missing CDR3, stop codons, out-of-frame junctions, or ambiguous translated residues were removed. V3J clonotypes were defined by identical inferred V gene, J gene, and CDR3 amino acid sequence. Percentage overlap between repertoires was computed as shared unique clonotypes divided by the size of the smaller repertoire. Richness of each repertoire was evaluated using RTK rarefaction, the Chao1 estimator, and Recon v2.1 estimates of unobserved clonotypes. Generation probabilities for all TCRbeta clonotypes obtained by the gDNA method from a handful of donors were computed using OLGA. In its TCRdb copy, this immuneACCESS table keeps in-frame sequences only and misses some clones. Where compared with another copy, unresolved V genes explain less than half of these, and the others have no known cause. V and J calls and clone size are those listed in that table; D and trimming were worked out from the DNA. Counted in this sample were 2 million to 2.5 million clones; approximately 94% of them appeared once. Of the sample, approximately 0.13% is held by the ten largest clones.

With respect to this clone: No antigen is known for it. One end of the junction does not line up with germline, which may come from a read error.

Looking up the germline V gene yields CDR1 SGDLS and CDR2 YYNGEE. The CDR3, cysteine through phenylalanine, is 8 amino acids long. Only the CDR3 DNA stays, 24 bases, in frame from base 1. This chain joins TRBV9 to TRBJ2-3; a weak D assignment points to TRBD1 (6 bases agree). Sequencing used naive CD4+ T cells sorted from blood. In light of the paper, this sample's cell subset or site label describes: CD45RA+ positively selected. The TCR comes from a man aged 18 to 30 in good health. This receptor has the CDR3 CASLDRPF. Here is the DNA: TGTGCCTCCCTTGACAGGCCTTTT.